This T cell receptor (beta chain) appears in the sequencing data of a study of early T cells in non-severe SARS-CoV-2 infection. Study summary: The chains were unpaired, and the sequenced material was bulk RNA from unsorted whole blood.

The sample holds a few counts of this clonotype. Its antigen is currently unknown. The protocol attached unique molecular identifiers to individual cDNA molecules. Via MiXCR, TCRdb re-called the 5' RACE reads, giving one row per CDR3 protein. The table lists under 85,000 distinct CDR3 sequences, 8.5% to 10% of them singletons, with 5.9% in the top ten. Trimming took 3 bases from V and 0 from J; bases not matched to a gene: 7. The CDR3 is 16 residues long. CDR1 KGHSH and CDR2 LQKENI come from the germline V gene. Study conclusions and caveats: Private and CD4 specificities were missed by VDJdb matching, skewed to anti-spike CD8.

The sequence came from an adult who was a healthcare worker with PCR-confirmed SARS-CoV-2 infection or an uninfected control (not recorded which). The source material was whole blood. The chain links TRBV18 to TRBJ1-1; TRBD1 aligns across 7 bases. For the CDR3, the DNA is TGTGCCAGCTCACCTCTGGGAGGGGGCCTGAACACTGAAGCTTTCTTT. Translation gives CASSPLGGGLNTEAFF.